The rows below give T cell receptor beta chains drawn from one sample of a study of spatial heterogeneity in lung cancer. One entry per CDR3 protein, called by TCRdb with MiXCR from the 5' RACE reads. The sample has some 83,000 distinct CDR3 sequences, approximately 18% seen once. The sample was PBMCs, taken at surgery. All receptors derive from a male donor with early-stage non-small cell lung cancer. Each CDR3 is given with its conserved first and last residue. The order of the fields is clone size, D gene, V gene, J gene, CDR3 DNA, CDR3 protein. The D gene is left open where the match is weak. Size is stated for part of the rows, as once, few or many counts, or as a class when the clone is expanded.

few	-	TRBV12-3/TRBV12-4	TRBJ1-3	TGTGCCAGCATTGGAGGTCCCCGAGACACCATATATTTT	CASIGGPRDTIYF
-	-	TRBV7-9	TRBJ1-1	TGTGCCAGCAGCTTAGATGCGGCATCCGGGGAAGCTTTCTTT	CASSLDAASGEAFF
-	-	TRBV11-1	TRBJ2-2	TGTGCCAGCAGCCCGCTGACAGGCAGCGGGGAGCTGTTTTTT	CASSPLTGSGELFF
few	-	TRBV25-1	TRBJ2-7	TGTGCCAGCACTGGGGGGATCTACGAGCAGTACTTC	CASTGGIYEQYF
-	-	TRBV3-1	TRBJ2-5	TGTGCCAGCAGCCTCCGACCCGGGGCTACCCAAGAGACCCAGTACTTC	CASSLRPGATQETQYF
-	-	TRBV28	TRBJ2-3	TGTGCCAGCAGCTTCGGGAGTCAGGGACAAGATACGCAGTATTTT	CASSFGSQGQDTQYF
few	-	TRBV29-1	TRBJ1-5	TGCAGCGTTGAGGAGGGGGGCCAGCCCCAGCATTTT	CSVEEGGQPQHF
many	TRBD1	TRBV18	TRBJ2-7	TGTGCCAGCTCACCGGGGACAGGGGATCCGGACGAGCAGTACTTC	CASSPGTGDPDEQYF
few	TRBD1	TRBV20-1	TRBJ1-2	TGCAGTGCTAGCCCACAGGGGGCGCTTCATGGCTACACCTTC	CSASPQGALHGYTF
-	TRBD1	TRBV5-1	TRBJ2-3	TGCGCCAGCAGTTATGGACAGGTGGGAGATACGCAGTATTTT	CASSYGQVGDTQYF
-	-	TRBV29-1	TRBJ2-7	TGCAGCGTTGGCCGGGGATCCTACGAGCAGTACTTC	CSVGRGSYEQYF
few	TRBD2	TRBV7-2	TRBJ2-3	TGTGCCAGCAGCTTATGGGGCGGGGGAACCACAGATACGCAGTATTTT	CASSLWGGGTTDTQYF
-	-	TRBV12-3/TRBV12-4	TRBJ1-3	TGTGCCAGCAGCCTGGGACCCAAGAGGACCATATATTTT	CASSLGPKRTIYF
few	TRBD1	TRBV20-1	TRBJ2-7	TGCAGTGCCCTGAGGACAGGGTCGAGGGCCTACGAGCAGTACTTC	CSALRTGSRAYEQYF
few	TRBD1	TRBV19	TRBJ2-3	TGTGCCAGTAGTGTCGGACAGGGGGCTGCAGATACGCAGTATTTT	CASSVGQGAADTQYF
few	-	TRBV2	TRBJ1-5	TGTGCCAGCAGATTTGGGGGTAGCTATAGCAATCAGCCCCAGCATTTT	CASRFGGSYSNQPQHF
few	-	TRBV5-1	TRBJ2-1	TGCGCCAGCAGCTTACGGGCTAGCTCCTACAATGAGCAGTTCTTC	CASSLRASSYNEQFF
few	-	TRBV6-2/TRBV6-3	TRBJ1-6	TGTGCCAGCAGCCGTACAGGGACTAATTCACCCCTCCACTTT	CASSRTGTNSPLHF
-	-	TRBV24-1	TRBJ1-1	TGTGCCACTGGTGGGGCGGGAGAAGCTTTCTTT	CATGGAGEAFF
-	TRBD1	TRBV18	TRBJ1-4	TGTGCCAGCTCATTGGACAGGGTGAATGAAAAACTGTTTTTT	CASSLDRVNEKLFF
many	-	TRBV20-1	TRBJ1-4	TGCAGTGCTAGACCTGTGGTTGAAAAACTGTTTTTT	CSARPVVEKLFF
few	TRBD1	TRBV5-6	TRBJ1-1	TGTGCCAGCTTACCGGGACAGAGGAACACTGAAGCTTTCTTT	CASLPGQRNTEAFF
-	-	TRBV28	TRBJ1-5	TGTGCCAGCAGTCCGCGACAGGCTAGCAATCAGCCCCAGCATTTT	CASSPRQASNQPQHF
-	TRBD2	TRBV12-3/TRBV12-4	TRBJ2-1	TGTGCCAGCAATATAGCGGGAGGGCCGAGTTACAATGAGCAGTTCTTC	CASNIAGGPSYNEQFF
many	-	TRBV10-3	TRBJ1-1	TGTGCCATCAGTGTTCAGGGAGAGGACACTGAAGCTTTCTTT	CAISVQGEDTEAFF
few	-	TRBV6-9	TRBJ1-6	TGTGCCAGCATGGGCCTCAGTTCACCCCTCCACTTT	CASMGLSSPLHF
many	TRBD1	TRBV7-3	TRBJ2-3	TGTGCCAGCAGCCCGACAGGGTTCGGGTCAGATACGCAGTATTTT	CASSPTGFGSDTQYF
-	-	TRBV7-9	TRBJ2-3	TGTGCCAGCAGCTTAACGTCAGGGGCCGGAGATACGCAGTATTTT	CASSLTSGAGDTQYF
few	-	TRBV2	TRBJ2-5	TGTGCCAGCAGTGATACGGAAGAGACCCAGTACTTC	CASSDTEETQYF
few	TRBD1	TRBV29-1	TRBJ1-2	TGCAGCGTCGAGACAGGGTCGGCTGGCTACACCTTC	CSVETGSAGYTF
-	TRBD2	TRBV28	TRBJ2-5	TGTGCCAGCAGGTCAGCTAGCGGGAGATTTGGAGAGACCCAGTACTTC	CASRSASGRFGETQYF
few	-	TRBV7-8	TRBJ2-3	TGTGCCAGCAGCTTAGTCCAGGGTGGAAATACGCAGTATTTT	CASSLVQGGNTQYF
few	TRBD2	TRBV2	TRBJ2-1	TGTGCCAGCAGTGGGACTAGCTGGGAGCAGTTCTTC	CASSGTSWEQFF
-	-	TRBV29-1	TRBJ2-1	TGCAGCGTCCTTGGGAGTAGCTCCTACAATGAGCAGTTCTTC	CSVLGSSSYNEQFF
-	-	TRBV6-1	TRBJ1-5	TGTGCCAGCAGCGAAGGACAGTCAGGACGGCCCCAGCATTTT	CASSEGQSGRPQHF
-	-	TRBV10-3	TRBJ2-5	TGTGCCATCAGTGAGGCAGAGACCCAGTACTTC	CAISEAETQYF
-	-	TRBV29-1	TRBJ2-1	TGCAGCGCAACAGCTCAGGTCGGCAATGAGCAGTTCTTC	CSATAQVGNEQFF
-	-	TRBV4-2	TRBJ1-2	TGTGCCAGCAGCCAAGGCTATATGGGAGGCGGCTACACCTTC	CASSQGYMGGGYTF
-	TRBD1	TRBV7-7	TRBJ2-3	TGTGCTAGCAGCTTGAGACAGGGCGCAGATACGCAGTATTTT	CASSLRQGADTQYF
few	-	TRBV5-6	TRBJ1-3	TGTGCCAGCAGCTTGCGGGGCTCTGGAAACACCATATATTTT	CASSLRGSGNTIYF
-	-	TRBV6-2/TRBV6-3	TRBJ1-5	TGTGCCAGCAGTTACTCGGGCAGCTCCAATCAGCCCCAGCATTTT	CASSYSGSSNQPQHF
-	-	TRBV20-1	TRBJ1-2	TGCAGTGCTCCTGCGACGGAGGATGGCTACACCTTC	CSAPATEDGYTF
few	TRBD2	TRBV20-1	TRBJ2-1	TGCAGTGCTAGTCTTAGCGGGGGGGCCCATGAGCAGTTCTTC	CSASLSGGAHEQFF
-	TRBD2	TRBV18	TRBJ2-3	TGTGCCAGCTCACCCCGGACTAGCGGGGGGGCCCAGGTTGGCACAGATACGCAGTATTTT	CASSPRTSGGAQVGTDTQYF
few	-	TRBV7-3	TRBJ2-1	TGTGCCAGCAGCTCCCTAGGGTCCCCCTACAATGAGCAGTTCTTC	CASSSLGSPYNEQFF
-	-	TRBV19	TRBJ1-3	TGTGCCAGTACCTCACCCGCGGGTCGTGGAAACACCATATATTTT	CASTSPAGRGNTIYF
-	TRBD1	TRBV20-1	TRBJ2-1	TGCAGTGCTAGAGGGGGGGACAGGCGAACCTACAATGAGCAGTTCTTC	CSARGGDRRTYNEQFF
few	-	TRBV7-9	TRBJ2-7	TGTGCCAGCAGCTTAGTACCCAGCTTGGGCGAGCAGTACTTC	CASSLVPSLGEQYF
many	-	TRBV5-4	TRBJ2-1	TGTGCCAGCAGCTTGGCGCTAGTCAGCTCCTACAATGAGCAGTTCTTC	CASSLALVSSYNEQFF
many	-	TRBV7-8	TRBJ2-7	TGTGCCAGCAGCGTTAGGACACCTGGGGGCGAGCAGTACTTC	CASSVRTPGGEQYF
few	-	TRBV6-2/TRBV6-3	TRBJ1-5	TGTGCCAGCACCCCCAGGTGGGGAAGCAATCAGCCCCAGCATTTT	CASTPRWGSNQPQHF
few	TRBD2	TRBV5-1	TRBJ2-5	TGCGCCAGCAGCTTGGGCGGGAGGAAAGAGACCCAGTACTTC	CASSLGGRKETQYF